These T cell receptor beta chains were read from a single sample in a study of T cells in Graves' hyperthyroidism and ophthalmopathy. Each CDR3 protein gets one entry after TCRdb re-called the multiplex PCR reads with MiXCR. Among about 640,000 distinct CDR3 sequences, around 21% were seen once, and the ten largest hold 30% to 40%. The sample taken for sequencing was blood. These receptors were taken from a man aged 25-45 years with Graves' ophthalmopathy. Both conserved end residues are part of each CDR3. A D gene is named only where the DNA matches it firmly. Clone size appears in some rows only: once, few, many, or a class for an expanded clone.

abundance: .
v_gene: TRBV4-1
j_gene: TRBJ1-4
d_gene: .
CDR3aa: CASSQGSVRGRFNEKLFF
CDR3nt: TGCGCCAGCAGCCAAGGGTCGGTTAGGGGACGGTTTAATGAAAAACTGTTTTTT

abundance: .
v_gene: TRBV20-1
j_gene: TRBJ1-5
d_gene: TRBD1
CDR3aa: CSAPDRGDSNQPQHF
CDR3nt: TGCAGTGCCCCGGACAGGGGTGATAGCAATCAGCCCCAGCATTTT

abundance: .
v_gene: TRBV20-1
j_gene: TRBJ2-4
d_gene: .
CDR3aa: CSASRTLGGAKNIQYF
CDR3nt: TGCAGTGCTAGTAGAACCCTTGGGGGAGCCAAAAACATTCAGTACTTC

abundance: few
v_gene: TRBV5-8
j_gene: TRBJ1-5
d_gene: .
CDR3aa: CASSLGRLLNQPQHF
CDR3nt: TGTGCCAGCAGCTTGGGGCGGCTACTGAATCAGCCCCAGCATTTT

abundance: .
v_gene: TRBV29-1
j_gene: TRBJ2-5
d_gene: TRBD1
CDR3aa: CSVDPGQGVVETQYF
CDR3nt: TGCAGCGTTGACCCCGGACAGGGTGTGGTTGAGACCCAGTACTTC

abundance: few
v_gene: TRBV7-9
j_gene: TRBJ2-5
d_gene: TRBD1
CDR3aa: CASSRGQGGGETQYF
CDR3nt: TGTGCCAGCAGCCGTGGACAGGGTGGAGGGGAGACCCAGTACTTC

abundance: .
v_gene: TRBV7-2
j_gene: TRBJ2-2
d_gene: TRBD1
CDR3aa: CASSKRTGSSGELFF
CDR3nt: TGTGCCAGCAGCAAGAGGACAGGGAGCAGCGGGGAGCTGTTTTTT

abundance: few
v_gene: TRBV11-2
j_gene: TRBJ2-2
d_gene: .
CDR3aa: CASRREQGSTGELFF
CDR3nt: TGTGCCAGCAGGAGAGAACAGGGAAGCACCGGGGAGCTGTTTTTT

abundance: .
v_gene: TRBV19
j_gene: TRBJ1-1
d_gene: .
CDR3aa: CASSRGSTPGTEASF
CDR3nt: TGTGCCAGTAGTAGAGGGTCCACTCCCGGCACTGAAGCTTCCTTT

abundance: many
v_gene: TRBV12-3/TRBV12-4
j_gene: TRBJ1-5
d_gene: TRBD1
CDR3aa: CASSSISTGVNQPQHF
CDR3nt: TGTGCCAGCAGTTCCATCTCGACAGGGGTCAATCAGCCCCAGCATTTT

abundance: many
v_gene: TRBV2
j_gene: TRBJ1-5
d_gene: TRBD1
CDR3aa: CASSSGTGGAQPQHF
CDR3nt: TGTGCCTCATCGTCCGGGACAGGGGGCGCACAGCCCCAGCATTTT

abundance: .
v_gene: TRBV7-2
j_gene: TRBJ2-5
d_gene: .
CDR3aa: CASSYTYQETQYF
CDR3nt: TGTGCCAGCAGTTACACGTACCAAGAGACCCAGTACTTC

abundance: many
v_gene: TRBV11-2
j_gene: TRBJ2-7
d_gene: TRBD2
CDR3aa: CASSSGLAGGSEQYF
CDR3nt: TGTGCCAGCAGCTCTGGACTAGCGGGAGGTAGCGAGCAGTACTTC

abundance: few
v_gene: TRBV28
j_gene: TRBJ1-1
d_gene: .
CDR3aa: CASSLQVLNTEAFF
CDR3nt: TGTGCCAGCAGTTTACAGGTTTTAAACACTGAAGCTTTCTTT

abundance: .
v_gene: TRBV20-1
j_gene: TRBJ1-4
d_gene: .
CDR3aa: CSASREKLFF
CDR3nt: TGCAGTGCTAGTCGCGAAAAACTGTTTTTT

abundance: .
v_gene: TRBV13
j_gene: TRBJ1-6
d_gene: .
CDR3aa: CASSIRGSYNSPLHF
CDR3nt: TGTGCCAGCAGCATTAGAGGCAGCTATAATTCACCCCTCCACTTT

abundance: few
v_gene: TRBV9
j_gene: TRBJ2-1
d_gene: .
CDR3aa: CASSVGRGGIMGNEQFF
CDR3nt: TGTGCCAGCAGCGTAGGTCGGGGCGGGATTATGGGCAATGAGCAGTTCTTC

abundance: .
v_gene: TRBV7-9
j_gene: TRBJ2-3
d_gene: TRBD2
CDR3aa: CASSFVAGVGDTQYF
CDR3nt: TGTGCCAGCAGCTTCGTAGCGGGAGTCGGGGATACGCAGTATTTT

abundance: many
v_gene: TRBV3-1
j_gene: TRBJ1-1
d_gene: .
CDR3aa: CASSQERARTNTEAFF
CDR3nt: TGTGCCAGCAGCCAAGAGCGGGCCAGGACGAACACTGAAGCTTTCTTT

abundance: few
v_gene: TRBV27
j_gene: TRBJ1-4
d_gene: .
CDR3aa: CASSSGRDNEKLFF
CDR3nt: TGTGCCAGCAGTTCCGGACGGGATAATGAAAAACTGTTTTTT

abundance: .
v_gene: TRBV6-1
j_gene: TRBJ2-1
d_gene: .
CDR3aa: CASSEVVRGRDEQFF
CDR3nt: TGTGCCAGCAGTGAAGTGGTCAGGGGAAGGGATGAGCAGTTCTTC

abundance: many
v_gene: TRBV7-9
j_gene: TRBJ2-2
d_gene: .
CDR3aa: CASSPDSGELFF
CDR3nt: TGTGCCAGCAGCCCGGACAGCGGGGAGCTGTTTTTT

abundance: few
v_gene: TRBV3-1
j_gene: TRBJ1-2
d_gene: TRBD1
CDR3aa: CASSDWTGDGYTF
CDR3nt: TGTGCCAGCAGCGATTGGACAGGGGATGGCTACACCTTC

abundance: .
v_gene: TRBV24-1
j_gene: TRBJ1-5
d_gene: .
CDR3aa: CATSGRGVLQPQHF
CDR3nt: TGTGCCACCAGTGGACGAGGGGTTCTTCAGCCCCAGCATTTT

abundance: .
v_gene: TRBV28
j_gene: TRBJ2-7
d_gene: .
CDR3aa: CASSLGYSYEQYF
CDR3nt: TGTGCCAGCAGCCTGGGGTACTCCTACGAGCAGTACTTC

abundance: .
v_gene: TRBV11-2
j_gene: TRBJ1-2
d_gene: TRBD1
CDR3aa: CASSLSRTGDYGYTF
CDR3nt: TGTGCCAGCAGCTTATCTAGGACAGGGGACTATGGCTACACCTTC

abundance: few
v_gene: TRBV7-2
j_gene: TRBJ2-3
d_gene: TRBD2
CDR3aa: CASSWASGGAGPPDTQYF
CDR3nt: TGTGCCAGCAGCTGGGCCTCCGGGGGAGCGGGGCCCCCAGATACGCAGTATTTT

abundance: many
v_gene: TRBV2
j_gene: TRBJ2-1
d_gene: TRBD2
CDR3aa: CASSRTSGNNEQFF
CDR3nt: TGTGCCAGCTCCCGGACTAGCGGGAACAATGAGCAGTTCTTC

abundance: few
v_gene: TRBV6-1
j_gene: TRBJ2-1
d_gene: TRBD2
CDR3aa: CASIPRSGMDEQFF
CDR3nt: TGTGCCAGCATTCCGCGTAGCGGGATGGATGAGCAGTTCTTC

abundance: .
v_gene: TRBV20-1
j_gene: TRBJ2-1
d_gene: TRBD2
CDR3aa: CSARDLLAGVSYNEQFF
CDR3nt: TGCAGTGCTAGAGATCTACTAGCGGGAGTTTCATACAATGAGCAGTTCTTC

abundance: many
v_gene: TRBV2
j_gene: TRBJ2-2
d_gene: .
CDR3aa: CASRQGDRNTGELFF
CDR3nt: TGTGCCAGCAGGCAAGGTGACAGGAACACCGGGGAGCTGTTTTTT

abundance: .
v_gene: TRBV11-3
j_gene: TRBJ2-7
d_gene: .
CDR3aa: CASSYRGRYYEQYF
CDR3nt: TGTGCCAGCAGCTACCGGGGCAGATACTACGAGCAGTACTTC

abundance: .
v_gene: TRBV2
j_gene: TRBJ1-2
d_gene: .
CDR3aa: CASGELGGYTF
CDR3nt: TGTGCCAGCGGTGAACTGGGGGGCTACACCTTC

abundance: .
v_gene: TRBV20-1
j_gene: TRBJ2-6
d_gene: TRBD1
CDR3aa: CSARDGTGFLSGANVLTF
CDR3nt: TGCAGTGCTAGAGACGGGACAGGGTTCCTCTCTGGGGCCAACGTCCTGACTTTC

abundance: few
v_gene: TRBV6-5
j_gene: TRBJ2-6
d_gene: .
CDR3aa: CASSSLSSGANVLTF
CDR3nt: TGTGCCAGCAGTTCACTTAGCTCTGGGGCCAACGTCCTGACTTTC

abundance: few
v_gene: TRBV2
j_gene: TRBJ2-3
d_gene: .
CDR3aa: CASSEIDTQYF
CDR3nt: TGTGCCAGCAGCGAGATAGATACGCAGTATTTT

abundance: few
v_gene: TRBV5-1
j_gene: TRBJ2-1
d_gene: TRBD1
CDR3aa: CASSRWDGTAIYNEQFF
CDR3nt: TGCGCCAGCAGCCGTTGGGACGGGACAGCCATTTACAATGAGCAGTTCTTC

abundance: .
v_gene: TRBV7-9
j_gene: TRBJ2-7
d_gene: .
CDR3aa: CASSLSGNQVSYEQYF
CDR3nt: TGTGCCAGCAGCTTATCGGGTAACCAGGTCTCCTACGAGCAGTACTTC

abundance: few
v_gene: TRBV5-4
j_gene: TRBJ2-7
d_gene: .
CDR3aa: CASSLGSVEQYF
CDR3nt: TGTGCCAGCAGCTTGGGTAGCGTGGAGCAGTACTTC

abundance: .
v_gene: TRBV14
j_gene: TRBJ2-5
d_gene: .
CDR3aa: CASSQQDLGTETQYF
CDR3nt: TGTGCCAGCAGCCAACAAGACTTGGGGACAGAGACCCAGTACTTC

abundance: few
v_gene: TRBV5-1
j_gene: TRBJ2-1
d_gene: .
CDR3aa: CASSLDTRTIDEQFF
CDR3nt: TGCGCCAGCAGCTTGGATACTAGGACAATTGATGAGCAGTTCTTC